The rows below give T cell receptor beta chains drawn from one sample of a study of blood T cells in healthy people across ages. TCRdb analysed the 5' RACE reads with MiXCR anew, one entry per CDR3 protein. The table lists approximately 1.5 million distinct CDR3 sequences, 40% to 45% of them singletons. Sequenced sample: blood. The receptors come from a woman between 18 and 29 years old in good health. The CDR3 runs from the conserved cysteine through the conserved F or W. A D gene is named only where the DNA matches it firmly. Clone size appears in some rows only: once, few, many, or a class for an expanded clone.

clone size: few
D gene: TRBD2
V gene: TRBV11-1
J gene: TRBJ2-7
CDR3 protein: CASSRSLTSGSYRKYF
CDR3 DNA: TGTGCCAGCAGCCGTAGCTTGACTAGCGGGAGTTATCGGAAGTACTTC

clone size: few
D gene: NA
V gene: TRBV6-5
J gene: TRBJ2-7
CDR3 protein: CASSQDGSSYNEQYF
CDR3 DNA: TGTGCCAGCAGCCAGGACGGGAGCTCCTACAATGAGCAGTACTTC

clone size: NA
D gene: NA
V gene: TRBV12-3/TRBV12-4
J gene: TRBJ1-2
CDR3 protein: CASSNRVAGYTF
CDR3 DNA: TGTGCCAGCAGTAACAGGGTTGCTGGCTACACCTTC

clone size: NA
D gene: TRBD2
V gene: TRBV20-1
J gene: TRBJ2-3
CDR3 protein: CSAPYTSGRHRSTDTQYF
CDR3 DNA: TGCAGTGCGCCTTACACTAGCGGGAGGCACCGTAGCACAGATACGCAGTATTTT

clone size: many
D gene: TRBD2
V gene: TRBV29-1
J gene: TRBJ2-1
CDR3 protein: CSVVAGDNEQFF
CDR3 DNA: TGCAGCGTAGTAGCGGGAGATAATGAGCAGTTCTTC

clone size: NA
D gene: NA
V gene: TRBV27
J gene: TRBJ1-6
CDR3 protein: CASSLTANSPLHF
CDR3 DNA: TGTGCCAGCAGTCTCACAGCTAATTCACCCCTCCACTTT

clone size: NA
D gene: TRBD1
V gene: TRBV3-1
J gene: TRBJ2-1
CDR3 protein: CASSRRGNRGPYNEQFF
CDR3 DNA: TGTGCCAGCAGCCGGCGGGGAAACAGGGGGCCCTACAATGAGCAGTTCTTC

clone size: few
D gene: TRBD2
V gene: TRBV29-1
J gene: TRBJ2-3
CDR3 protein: CSVGREHPDTQYF
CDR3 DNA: TGCAGCGTTGGGCGGGAGCACCCAGATACGCAGTATTTT

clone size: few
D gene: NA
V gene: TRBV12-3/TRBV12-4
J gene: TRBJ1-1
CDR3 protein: CASSPHRGAEAFF
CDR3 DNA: TGTGCCAGCAGTCCGCATCGTGGCGCTGAAGCTTTCTTT

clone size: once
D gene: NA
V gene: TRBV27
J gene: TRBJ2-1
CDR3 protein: CASSFGTNDEQFF
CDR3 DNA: TGTGCCAGCAGTTTCGGGACAAACGATGAGCAGTTCTTC

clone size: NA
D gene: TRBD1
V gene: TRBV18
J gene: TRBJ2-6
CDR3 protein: CASSPSTGGGPGANVLTF
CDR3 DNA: TGTGCCAGCTCACCTTCGACAGGGGGCGGCCCTGGGGCCAACGTCCTGACTTTC

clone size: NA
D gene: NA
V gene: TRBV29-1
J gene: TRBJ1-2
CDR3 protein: CSVGMLRLPGGYTF
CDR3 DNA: TGCAGCGTTGGAATGTTACGGTTACCTGGTGGCTACACCTTC

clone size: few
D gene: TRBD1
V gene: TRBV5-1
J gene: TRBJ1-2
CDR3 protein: CASSPSRGGQNNYGYTF
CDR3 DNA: TGCGCCAGCAGCCCATCCCGGGGGGGACAGAATAACTATGGCTACACCTTC

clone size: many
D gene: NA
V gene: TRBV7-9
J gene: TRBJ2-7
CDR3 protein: CAVLGGYEQYF
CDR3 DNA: TGTGCCGTCCTGGGGGGCTACGAGCAGTACTTC

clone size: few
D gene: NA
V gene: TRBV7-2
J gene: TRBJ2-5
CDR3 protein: CASSAYRDRGETQYF
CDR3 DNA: TGTGCCAGCAGCGCGTACAGGGATCGGGGGGAGACCCAGTACTTC

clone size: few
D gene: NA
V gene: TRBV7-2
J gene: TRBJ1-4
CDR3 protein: CASSRAGGGNEKLFF
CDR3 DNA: TGTGCCAGCAGCCGTGCCGGGGGGGGTAATGAAAAACTGTTTTTT

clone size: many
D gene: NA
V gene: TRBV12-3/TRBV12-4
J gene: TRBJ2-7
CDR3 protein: CASSLTVSSYEQYF
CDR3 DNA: TGTGCCAGCAGTTTGACAGTCAGCTCCTACGAGCAGTACTTC

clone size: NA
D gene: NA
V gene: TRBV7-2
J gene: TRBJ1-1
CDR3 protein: CASMLEGQMNTEAFF
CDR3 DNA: TGTGCCAGCATGCTCGAGGGACAAATGAACACTGAAGCTTTCTTT

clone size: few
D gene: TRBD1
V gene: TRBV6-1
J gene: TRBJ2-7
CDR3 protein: CASENRQGADEQYF
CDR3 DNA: TGTGCCAGCGAAAACAGACAGGGGGCGGATGAGCAGTACTTC

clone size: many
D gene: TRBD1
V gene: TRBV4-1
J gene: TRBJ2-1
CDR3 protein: CASSQDRKQGAYNEQFF
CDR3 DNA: TGCGCCAGCAGCCAAGATCGTAAACAGGGGGCTTACAATGAGCAGTTCTTC

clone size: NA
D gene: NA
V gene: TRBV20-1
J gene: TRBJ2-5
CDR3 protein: CSARDPSTSLPETQYF
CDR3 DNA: TGCAGTGCTAGAGATCCGTCTACCTCCCTCCCGGAGACCCAGTACTTC

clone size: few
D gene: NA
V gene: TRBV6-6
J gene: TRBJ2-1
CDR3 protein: CASSYSGHRSSYNEQFF
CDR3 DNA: TGTGCCAGCAGTTACTCCGGACACCGTAGCTCCTACAATGAGCAGTTCTTC

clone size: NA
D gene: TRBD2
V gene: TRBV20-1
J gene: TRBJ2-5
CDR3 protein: CSALRSSGSGNEQYF
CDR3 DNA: TGCAGTGCTCTCCGGTCTAGCGGGAGTGGCAATGAGCAGTACTTC

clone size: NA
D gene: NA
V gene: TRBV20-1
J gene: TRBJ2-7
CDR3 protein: CSARDPPQQYF
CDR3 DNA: TGCAGTGCTAGAGATCCCCCTCAGCAGTACTTC

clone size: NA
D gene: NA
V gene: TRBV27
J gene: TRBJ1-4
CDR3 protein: CASSATGSTNEKLFF
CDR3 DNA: TGTGCCAGCAGTGCCACAGGGTCAACTAATGAAAAACTGTTTTTT

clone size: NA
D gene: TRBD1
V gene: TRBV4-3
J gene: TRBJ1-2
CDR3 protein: CASSQDPQGTDGYTF
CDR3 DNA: TGCGCCAGCAGCCAAGATCCCCAGGGGACAGATGGCTACACCTTC

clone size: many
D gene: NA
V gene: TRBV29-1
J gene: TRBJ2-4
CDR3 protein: CSVVLPVYIAKNIQYF
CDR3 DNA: TGCAGCGTTGTTCTCCCGGTGTATATAGCCAAAAACATTCAGTACTTC

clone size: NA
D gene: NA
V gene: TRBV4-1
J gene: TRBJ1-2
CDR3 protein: CASSQRTFYGCTF
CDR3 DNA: TGCGCCAGCAGCCAAAGGACATTCTATGGCTGCACCTTC

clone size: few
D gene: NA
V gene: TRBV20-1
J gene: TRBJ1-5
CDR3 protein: CSARARDSNQPQHF
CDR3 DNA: TGCAGTGCTAGAGCTAGGGACAGCAATCAGCCCCAGCATTTT

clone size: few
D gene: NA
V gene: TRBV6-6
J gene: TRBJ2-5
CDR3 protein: CASSYTWSSETQYF
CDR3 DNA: TGTGCCAGCAGTTACACGTGGTCATCTGAGACCCAGTACTTC

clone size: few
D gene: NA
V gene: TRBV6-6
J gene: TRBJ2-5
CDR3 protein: CASSRGGGGSETQYF
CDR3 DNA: TGTGCCAGCAGCCGAGGGGGCGGGGGATCAGAGACCCAGTACTTC

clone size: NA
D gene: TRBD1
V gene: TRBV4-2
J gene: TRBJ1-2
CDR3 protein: CASSQDDRDYYGYTF
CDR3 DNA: TGTGCCAGCAGCCAAGATGACAGGGATTACTATGGCTACACCTTC

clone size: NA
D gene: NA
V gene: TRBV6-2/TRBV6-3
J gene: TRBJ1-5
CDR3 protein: CASSYIGPNQPQHF
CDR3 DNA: TGTGCCAGCAGTTACATAGGGCCGAATCAGCCCCAGCATTTT

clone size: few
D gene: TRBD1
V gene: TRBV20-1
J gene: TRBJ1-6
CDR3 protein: CSASGTGNSPLHF
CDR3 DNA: TGCAGTGCTAGTGGGACAGGAAATTCACCCCTCCACTTT

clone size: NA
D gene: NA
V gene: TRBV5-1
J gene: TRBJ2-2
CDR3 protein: CASSLDVGTWAGELFF
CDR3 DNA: TGCGCCAGCAGCTTGGATGTCGGGACCTGGGCCGGGGAGCTGTTTTTT

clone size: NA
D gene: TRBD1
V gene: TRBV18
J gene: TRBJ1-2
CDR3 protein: CASSPTGGKDGYTF
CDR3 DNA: TGTGCCAGCTCACCGACAGGGGGCAAAGATGGCTACACCTTC

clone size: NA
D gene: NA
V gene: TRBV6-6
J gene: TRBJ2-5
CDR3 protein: CASRKGPELIQETQYF
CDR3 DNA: TGTGCCAGCAGGAAGGGGCCGGAACTTATACAAGAGACCCAGTACTTC

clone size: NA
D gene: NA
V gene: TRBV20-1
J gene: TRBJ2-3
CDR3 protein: CSASVSGPDTQYF
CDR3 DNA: TGCAGTGCTAGTGTCAGCGGTCCCGATACGCAGTATTTT

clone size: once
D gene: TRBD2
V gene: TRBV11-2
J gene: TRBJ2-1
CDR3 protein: CASSFRQFGLAGIHEQFF
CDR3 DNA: TGTGCCAGCAGCTTCAGGCAGTTCGGACTAGCGGGAATCCATGAGCAGTTCTTC

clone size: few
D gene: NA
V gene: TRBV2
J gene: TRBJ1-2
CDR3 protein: CASAKEVGYGYTF
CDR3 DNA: TGTGCCAGCGCCAAGGAAGTTGGCTATGGCTACACCTTC

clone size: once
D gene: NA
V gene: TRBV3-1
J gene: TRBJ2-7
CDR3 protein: CASSQDLGPIYEQYF
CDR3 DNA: TGTGCCAGCAGCCAAGATTTGGGACCGATTTACGAGCAGTACTTC

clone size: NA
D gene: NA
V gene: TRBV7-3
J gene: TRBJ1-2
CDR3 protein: CASSLTPSFGYTF
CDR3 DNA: TGTGCCAGCAGCTTAACCCCTTCTTTTGGCTACACCTTC

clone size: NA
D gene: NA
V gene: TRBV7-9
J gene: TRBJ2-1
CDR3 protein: CASRRTVLSSYNEQFF
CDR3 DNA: TGTGCCAGCAGACGGACCGTATTGAGCTCCTACAATGAGCAGTTCTTC

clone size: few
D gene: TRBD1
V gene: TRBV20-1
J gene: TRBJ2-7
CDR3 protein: CSVWDRGTYNEQYF
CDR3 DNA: TGCAGTGTCTGGGACAGGGGAACTTACAATGAGCAGTACTTC

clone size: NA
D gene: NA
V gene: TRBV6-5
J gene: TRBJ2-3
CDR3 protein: CASSYTTFSTDTQYF
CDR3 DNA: TGTGCCAGCAGTTACACGACTTTTAGCACAGATACGCAGTATTTT

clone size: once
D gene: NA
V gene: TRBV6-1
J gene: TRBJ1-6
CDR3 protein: CASSETWSPGHRDREPLHF
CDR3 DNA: TGTGCCAGCAGTGAAACGTGGAGTCCGGGGCATCGGGATAGAGAACCCCTCCACTTT